Below are 15 T cell receptor beta chains sequenced from a single sample in a study of neurological immune-mediated disorders. TCRdb re-called the 5' RACE reads with MiXCR, one entry per CDR3 protein. The sample has 65,000 to 85,000 distinct CDR3 sequences, roughly 3.1% seen once. Sequencing was carried out using PBMCs. The receptor set was obtained from a woman in her 50s with multiple sclerosis.

The CDR3 bases are TGTGCCGGAATGGAGTGGGATAATTCACCCCTCCACTTT. This sequence encodes CAGMEWDNSPLHF. This chain links TRBV7-6 with TRBJ1-6; no clear D. The CDR3 totals 13 residues. Trimming cost V 11 bases and J 5 bases, with 13 bases left between them. The germline V gene has CDR1 SGHVS and CDR2 FNYEAQ.

This clonotype was seen ten or more times. The chain is built from TRBV20-1 and TRBJ2-1; 11 nucleotides line up with TRBD2. This CDR3 comprises 14 residues. The ends lost 6 bases at V and 9 bases at J; junction bases unmatched: 10. The germline CDR1 and CDR2 sequences are DFQATT and SNEGSKA (reference sequence). CDR3 in amino acids: CSAISGRAMAEQFF. The CDR3 bases are TGCAGTGCCATTAGCGGGAGGGCCATGGCTGAGCAGTTCTTC.

This clonotype came up many times. J is TRBJ1-4 and V is TRBV5-1, with 7 bases lining up with TRBD1. There are 17 residues in the CDR3. Germline trimming cut 4 bases from V and 2 bases from J; bases unmatched to any gene: 11. Per germline, CDR1 SGHRS and CDR2 YFSETQ. The CDR3 bases are TGCGCCAGCAGCCCCCTGGAGGGGGCGACGACTAATGAAAAACTGTTTTTT. It encodes CASSPLEGATTNEKLFF.

Ten or more counts support this clonotype. The chain uses TRBV20-1 and TRBJ2-3; 9 bases line up with TRBD2. The CDR3 extends over 15 amino acids. Germline V gene data show CDR1 as DFQATT and CDR2 as SNEGSKA (reference sequence). V gave up 4 bases and J gave up 2 bases; unmatched junction bases: 7. The CDR3 here is CSATGTSRTTDTQYF. The CDR3 DNA reads TGCAGTGCTACCGGGACTAGCAGAACCACAGATACGCAGTATTTT.

This clonotype occurred many times. The chain couples TRBV18 to TRBJ2-2; the D gene is possibly TRBD2 (5 bases). The V end lost 3 bases, the J end lost 4 bases, and 15 bases lay between the germline ends. Germline assignment: CDR1 KGHSH and CDR2 LQKENI. The CDR3 is 16 amino acids. Here the CDR3 reads CASSPLSRGTTGELFF. As DNA, the CDR3 is TGTGCCAGCTCACCTCTGTCACGGGGTACCACCGGGGAGCTGTTTTTT.

In this sample, this clonotype turned up many times. The J gene is TRBJ2-7, the V gene TRBV5-1, with 7 bases that match TRBD1. This CDR3 comprises 14 residues. Germline V gives CDR1 SGHRS, CDR2 YFSETQ. J gave up 4 bases and V 3 bases, and 7 bases lay outside the gene matches. This CDR3 is CASSSLAGGYEQYV. In DNA, the CDR3 is TGCGCCAGCAGCTCCTTAGCAGGGGGTTACGAGCAGTACGTC.

This clonotype appeared many times. This sequence joins TRBV12-3 or TRBV12-4 and TRBJ2-1; D remains unclear. This CDR3 contains 13 residues. Trimming pared 5 bases from V and 0 bases from J, leaving 5 bases between. The CDR3 is CASSVVSYNEQFF. In DNA form, the CDR3 reads TGTGCCAGCAGTGTAGTCTCCTACAATGAGCAGTTCTTC.

This clonotype was seen ten or more times. This chain joins TRBV29-1 and TRBJ2-2; no definite D call. CDR3 length equals 14 residues. The ends were cut back, 6 bases at V and 6 bases at J, with 17 bases in the middle. The germline V gene has CDR1 SQVTM and CDR2 ANQGSEA. CDR3 sequence (DNA): TGCAGCGTCATTCCAGGATTTGGGGCCGGGGAGCTGTTTTTT. Protein: CSVIPGFGAGELFF.

This clonotype was seen repeatedly, ten times or more. CDR3 DNA: TGTGCCAGCAGCTCCGCCTCCTACAATGAGCAGTTCTTC. Translation: CASSSASYNEQFF. The rearrangement joins TRBV13 to TRBJ2-1; D is ambiguous. Germline lookup yields CDR1 PRHDT and CDR2 FYEKMQ (reference sequence). CDR3 length: 13 amino acids. V shed 4 bases and J shed 0 bases, with 4 bases lying between them.

This clonotype was found many times. The chain links TRBV5-5 to TRBJ2-7; possible D gene TRBD2, 5 bases. The V end was cut by 4 bases, the J end by 5 bases, with 19 bases between. Germline V gives CDR1 SGHKS, CDR2 YYEKEE (reference sequence). This CDR3 spans 15 amino acids. CDR3 loop: CASSPFGAREDEQYF. CDR3 bases: TGTGCCAGCAGCCCCTTTGGCGCCCGGGAAGACGAGCAGTACTTC. Filled out from reference TRBV5-5 and TRBJ2-7, the complete variable domain reads DAGVTQSPTHLIKTRGQQVTLRCSPISGHKSVSWYQQVLGQGPQFIFQYYEKEERGRGNFPDRFSARQFPNYSSELNVNALLLGDSALYLCASSPFGAREDEQYFGPGTRLTVT.

Many counts were recorded for this clonotype. The chain recombines TRBV20-1 with TRBJ2-1; TRBD2 is a possible D gene (6 bases). Looked up from germline, CDR1 is DFQATT and CDR2 is SNEGSKA (reference sequence). Trimming stripped 3 bases from V and 9 bases from J, with 21 bases between. This CDR3 is 15 amino acids long. The CDR3 loop is CSASFVTSRLGEQFF. The CDR3 bases are TGCAGTGCTAGTTTCGTAACTAGCCGTCTCGGTGAGCAGTTCTTC.

This clonotype occurred many times. The rearrangement links TRBV6-1 to TRBJ1-5, with D perhaps TRBD1 (6 bases). V was shortened by 8 bases and J by 4 bases, with 9 bases between the two germline ends. The CDR3 extends over 12 amino acids. Looked up from germline, CDR1 is MNHNS and CDR2 is SASEGT. CDR3 in DNA: TGTGCCAGCGCACAGGGAAATCAGCCCCAGCATTTT. Residues: CASAQGNQPQHF.

Many counts were recorded for this clonotype. The chain employs TRBV15 and TRBJ2-1; TRBD2 matches 15 bases. Germline-derived CDR1 and CDR2 are LNHNV and YYDKDF (reference sequence). This CDR3 region has 15 residues. J lost 9 bases, V lost 5 bases, and 5 bases had no gene match. The CDR3 loop reads CATSRGLAGGAEQFF. The CDR3 DNA is TGTGCCACCAGCCGCGGACTAGCGGGAGGGGCTGAGCAGTTCTTC.

This clonotype was found many times. J is TRBJ1-2 and V is TRBV3-1; D gene unclear. Germline assignment: CDR1 LGHDT and CDR2 YNNKEL (reference sequence). The V gene lost 0 bases and the J gene lost 8 bases, with 13 bases spanning the gap. The CDR3 is made up of 14 amino acids. The chain's CDR3 is CASSQDLLGWGYTF. CDR3 in DNA: TGTGCCAGCAGCCAAGATCTATTAGGTTGGGGCTACACCTTC.

V usage is TRBV4-1 and J usage is TRBJ2-5, with D uncertain. V lost 0 bases to trimming and J lost 2 bases, with 16 bases between them. The CDR3 is 17 residues long. From germline, CDR1 is MGHRA and CDR2 YSYEKL. The CDR3 DNA is TGCGCCAGCAGCCAAGATCTGGATATCGTAGGACAAGAGACCCAGTACTTC. Protein: CASSQDLDIVGQETQYF.